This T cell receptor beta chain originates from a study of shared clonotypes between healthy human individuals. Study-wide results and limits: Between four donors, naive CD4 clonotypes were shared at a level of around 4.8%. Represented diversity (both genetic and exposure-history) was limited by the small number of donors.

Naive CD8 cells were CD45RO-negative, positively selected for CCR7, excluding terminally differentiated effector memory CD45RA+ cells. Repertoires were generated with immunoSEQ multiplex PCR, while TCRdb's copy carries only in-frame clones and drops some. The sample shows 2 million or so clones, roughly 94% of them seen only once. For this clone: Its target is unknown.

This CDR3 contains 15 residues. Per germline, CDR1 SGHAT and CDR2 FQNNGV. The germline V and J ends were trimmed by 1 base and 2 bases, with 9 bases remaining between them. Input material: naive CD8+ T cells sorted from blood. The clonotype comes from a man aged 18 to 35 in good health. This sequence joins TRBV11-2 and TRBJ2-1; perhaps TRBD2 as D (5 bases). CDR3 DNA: TGTGCCAGCAGCTTAGTGCGGGCGACCTACAATGAGCAGTTCTTC. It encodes CASSLVRATYNEQFF.